This entry lists 16 T cell receptor beta chains sequenced from one sample in a study of regulatory T cells in long-lasting Graves disease (dated by TCRdb to about 2021). In the paper's terms, the time point label means: newly diagnosed GD, antithyroid drugs for less than 3 months. For both TCR sequencing and RNA sequencing, RNA was extracted from PBMCs using TRIzol. Libraries were prepared through multiplex PCR. The listed sequencing device is Illumina HiSeq 4000. iRepertoire HTBI primers and Arm-PCR amplification of CDR3 regions were used to construct TCR beta libraries. TCRdb trimmed public reads at Q25 via fastp, called clones via MiXCR and kept in-frame beta chains. Identical CDR3 protein sequences are pooled into one entry, listed with their most common genes and DNA. The sample table records approximately 230,000 distinct CDR3 sequences; approximately 20% of these occur just once. Over 20% of the sample is taken by the ten largest.

Sequenced here: peripheral blood mononuclear cells (PBMCs), sampled at new diagnosis, from a patient treated with antithyroid drugs. All receptors derive from a female donor with Graves disease.

In its sample, this clonotype was seen many times. The rearrangement uses TRBV2 and TRBJ2-3; possible D gene TRBD1, 5 bases. This CDR3 contains 12 residues. The germline V gene encodes CDR1 SNHLY and CDR2 FYNNEI. Trimming left V 5 bases short and J 6 bases short, with 9 bases between. DNA for the CDR3: TGTGCCAGCAGTTTCGCAGGGGATACGCAGTATTTT. It codes for CASSFAGDTQYF.

This clonotype showed up many times. The junction and the germline gene differ at one end; a read error may be behind it. The rearrangement links TRBV12-5 to TRBJ2-1, with 7 nucleotides matching TRBD1. CDR3 length: 15 amino acids. Germline V lookup: CDR1 LGHNT, CDR2 FRNRAP. The CDR3 DNA is TGTGCTAGTGGTCAGGGGGACAAATTCTACGATGAGCAGTTCTTC. Protein product: CASGQGDKFYDEQFF. Using reference TRBV12-5 and TRBJ2-1 for the parts outside the CDR3, the full variable domain is DARVTQTPRHKVTEMGQEVTMRCQPILGHNTVFWYRQTMMQGLELLAYFRNRAPLDDSGMPKDRFSAEMPDATLATLKIQPSEPRDSAVYFCASGQGDKFYDEQFFGPGTRLTVL.

Regarding this clonotype: A far bigger clonotype differs at one base, so this is likely a read error. Because it lacks the conserved phenylalanine or tryptophan at the end, this CDR3 is likely a read error. This chain connects TRBV6-5 to TRBJ2-7; D tentatively reads TRBD1 or TRBD2 (5 bases each). V was shortened by 4 bases and J by 4 bases, with 17 bases between the two germline ends. Germline lookup yields CDR1 MNHEY and CDR2 SVGAGI. This CDR3 is 15 amino acids long. In DNA, the CDR3 is TGTGCCAGCAGTTCAGCTGGGGGACGGGCTTACGAGCAGTACTTG. This encodes CASSSAGGRAYEQYL.

This clonotype has at least ten counts. The chain links TRBV4-3 to TRBJ2-1; D might be TRBD1 (6 bases). Germline V lookup: CDR1 LGHNA, CDR2 YSLEER. Trimming took off 6 bases at V and 10 bases at J, with 19 bases between the two ends. The CDR3 is 14 amino acids. CDR3 protein: CASSRGIIGTEQFF. CDR3 DNA: TGCGCCAGCAGTAGGGGGATTATTGGGACAGAGCAGTTCTTC.

The sample holds a few counts of this clonotype. The V gene is TRBV9, the J gene TRBJ2-7; 13 nucleotides align to TRBD2. The CDR3 extends over 16 amino acids. CDR1 and CDR2 from the germline V gene are SGDLS and YYNGEE. Trimming cost V 0 bases and J 2 bases; bases outside gene matches: 2. This CDR3 is CASSVEGTSGAYEQYF. The CDR3 DNA sequence: TGTGCCAGCAGCGTAGAGGGGACTAGCGGGGCCTACGAGCAGTACTTC.

The chain recombines TRBV6-2 or TRBV6-3 with TRBJ1-1; D uncertain. The CDR3 has 13 amino acids. Trimming shortened V by 6 bases and J by 4 bases, and 12 bases separated the two germline ends. Per the germline V gene, CDR1 is MNHEY and CDR2 is SVGEGT. Written as DNA, the CDR3 is TGTGCCAGCAGACCCGCGGGGTTCACTGAAGCTTTCTTT. This encodes CASRPAGFTEAFF.

To note about this clonotype: This sequence is one base from a far larger clone and is likely a read error. This chain links TRBV2 with TRBJ1-2; no reliable D call. V shed 3 bases and J shed 4 bases, with 6 bases lying between them. There are 12 residues in the CDR3. Looked up from germline, CDR1 is SNHLY and CDR2 is FYNNEI. The CDR3 loop reads CASSESTYGYTF. The DNA for the CDR3 is TGTGCCAGCAGTGAGTCTACCTATGGCTACACCTTC. The full variable domain, in which reference TRBV2 and TRBJ1-2 provide the parts outside the CDR3, is EPEVTQTPSHQVTQMGQEVILRCVPISNHLYFYWYRQILGQKVEFLVSFYNNEISEKSEIFDDQFSVERPDGSNFTLKIRSTKLEDSAMYFCASSESTYGYTFGSGTRLTVV.

CDR3: CASSSGTRQETQYF. The DNA for the CDR3 is TGCGCCAGCAGCTCAGGGACTAGGCAAGAGACCCAGTACTTC. V gene TRBV5-1 combines with J gene TRBJ2-5; 8 nucleotides align to TRBD2. There are 14 residues in the CDR3. V shed 3 bases, J shed 2 bases, and the junction held 3 bases outside the gene matches. Germline V gives CDR1 SGHRS, CDR2 YFSETQ.

Ten or more counts support this clonotype. V usage is TRBV29-1 and J usage is TRBJ1-2; possible D gene TRBD1, 6 bases. Trimming cost V 2 bases and J 3 bases, with 19 bases left between them. CDR1 and CDR2 (germline): SQVTM, ANQGSEA. CDR3 length: 16 residues. CDR3 nucleotides: TGCAGCGTTGAATATGGGGGCTCCGGGGGATACTATGGCTACACCTTC. Residues: CSVEYGGSGGYYGYTF. Combining the CDR3 with reference TRBV29-1 and TRBJ1-2 gives the whole variable domain SAVISQKPSRDICQRGTSLTIQCQVDSQVTMMFWYRQQPGQSLTLIATANQGSEATYESGFVIDKFPISRPNLTFSTLTVSNMSPEDSSIYLCSVEYGGSGGYYGYTFGSGTRLTVV.

This clonotype has a count of ten or more. The genes are TRBV6-1 and TRBJ2-7; weak D call: TRBD2 (6 bases). Trimming removed 3 bases at V and 2 bases at J, with 14 bases between. The CDR3 length is 15 residues. The germline CDR1 and CDR2 sequences are MNHNS and SASEGT. The CDR3 spells CASSDSGLLAYEQYF. In nucleotides, the CDR3 is TGTGCCAGCAGTGACTCGGGACTTCTAGCCTACGAGCAGTACTTC.

J is TRBJ1-2 and V is TRBV4-2; maybe TRBD1 (6 bases). Trimming pared 0 bases from V and 7 bases from J, leaving 15 bases between. The CDR3 is 15 amino acids. Germline CDR1 LGHNA, CDR2 YNFKEQ. CDR3 DNA: TGTGCCAGCAGCCAAGACCCGGGGGCCGGGAGTGGCTACACCTTC. Amino acids: CASSQDPGAGSGYTF.

This clonotype was observed many times. The CDR3 sequence is CASSHGTRERETQYF. CDR3 DNA: TGTGCCAGCAGCCACGGGACGCGGGAGAGAGAGACCCAGTACTTC. This rearrangement joins TRBV13 to TRBJ2-5; TRBD2 aligns across 7 bases. CDR1 is PRHDT, CDR2 FYEKMQ, per germline (reference sequence). V trimming: 5 bases; J trimming: 4 bases; junction bases outside the gene matches: 10. CDR3 length equals 15 residues.

This clonotype was seen many times. The chain couples TRBV2 to TRBJ2-1; D assignment may be TRBD1 or TRBD2 (6 bases each). This CDR3 has 16 amino acids. V lost 6 bases and J lost 4, with 19 bases in between. The germline CDR1 and CDR2 sequences are SNHLY and FYNNEI. The CDR3: CASRRDIGGLYNEQFF. The CDR3, as DNA: TGTGCCAGCAGGAGAGATATAGGGGGACTTTACAATGAGCAGTTCTTC. The full variable domain, in which reference TRBV2 and TRBJ2-1 provide the parts outside the CDR3, is EPEVTQTPSHQVTQMGQEVILRCVPISNHLYFYWYRQILGQKVEFLVSFYNNEISEKSEIFDDQFSVERPDGSNFTLKIRSTKLEDSAMYFCASRRDIGGLYNEQFFGPGTRLTVL.

This clonotype was recorded many times. One end of the junction is discordant with germline, which a read error may explain. The chain has TRBV28 and TRBJ2-5; possible D gene TRBD2, 6 bases. This CDR3 is 14 amino acids long. Per germline, CDR1 MDHEN and CDR2 SYDVKM. Written as DNA, the CDR3 is TGTGCCAGCAGTTTAGCGGGATTCCAAGAGCCCCAGTACTTC. It encodes CASSLAGFQEPQYF.

This clonotype was seen repeatedly, ten times or more. Here the CDR3 DNA reads TGCGCCAGCAGCCCGGGGCTTCAAGAGACCCAGTACTTC. Encoded protein: CASSPGLQETQYF. The chain has TRBV4-1 and TRBJ2-5; possibly TRBD1 or TRBD2 for D (5 bases each). This CDR3 has 13 residues. Germline loops: CDR1 MGHRA, CDR2 YSYEKL. V shed 4 bases and J shed 2 bases, with 8 bases lying between them.

Only a few counts were recorded for this clonotype. The genes are TRBV7-6 and TRBJ1-2; no definite D call. Germline CDR1 and CDR2: SGHVS and FNYEAQ. The length of the CDR3 is 14 residues. V shed 4 bases and J shed 2 bases, with 11 bases lying between them. CDR3 bases: TGTGCCAGCAGCTCCACGGTCGGCAACTATGGCTACACCTTC. Translated: CASSSTVGNYGYTF.